This T cell receptor beta chain was captured in a study of cytotoxic CD8 clonotypes in ibrutinib-treated CLL. V lost 4 bases to trimming and J lost 9 bases, with 7 bases between them. This CDR3 contains 11 residues. Looked up from germline, CDR1 is SGHTA and CDR2 is FQGNSA. This clone was seen a handful of times. The antigen remains unidentified. Regarding the study as a whole: Public clonotypes, found uncommonly, either contracted or stayed stable on treatment. Increased clonality at ibrutinib response gave way to a return toward baseline at progression.

PBMCs that had been cryopreserved were the source of about 2 micrograms of genomic DNA for TCR beta libraries. T cells were sequenced at a targeted depth of 1 in 200,000 to 1 in 1 million. Only in-frame clones appear in the TCRdb table, and some are missing; sequencing was by immunoSEQ multiplex PCR. The sample records 250,000 to 350,000 clones, around 69% being singletons. The chain is built from TRBV7-2 and TRBJ1-5; D call uncertain. This clonotype was sampled from a human donor with chronic lymphocytic leukemia. Here the sequenced sample was PBMCs, taken at disease progression, from a patient treated with ibrutinib. The CDR3 reads CASSSPGPQHF. Written as DNA, the CDR3 is TGTGCCAGCAGCTCTCCCGGGCCCCAGCATTTT.